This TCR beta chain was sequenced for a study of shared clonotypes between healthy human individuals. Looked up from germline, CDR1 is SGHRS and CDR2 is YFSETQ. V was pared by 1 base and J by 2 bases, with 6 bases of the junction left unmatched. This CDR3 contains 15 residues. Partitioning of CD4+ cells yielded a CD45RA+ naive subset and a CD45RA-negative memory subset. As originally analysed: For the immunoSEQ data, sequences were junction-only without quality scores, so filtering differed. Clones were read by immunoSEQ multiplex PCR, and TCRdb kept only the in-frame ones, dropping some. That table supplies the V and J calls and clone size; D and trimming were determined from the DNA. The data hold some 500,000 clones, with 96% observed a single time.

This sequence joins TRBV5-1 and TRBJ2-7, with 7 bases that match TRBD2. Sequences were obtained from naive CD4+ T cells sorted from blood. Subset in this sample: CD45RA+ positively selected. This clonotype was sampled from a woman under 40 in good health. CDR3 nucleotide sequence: TGCGCCAGCAGCTTGTCGGCTAGCGGCCCCTACGAGCAGTACTTC. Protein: CASSLSASGPYEQYF.